This TCR beta chain emerged from a study of regulatory T cells in long-lasting Graves disease. To make TCR beta libraries, researchers used iRepertoire HTBI primers and Arm-PCR of CDR3 regions. Each CDR3 protein gets one entry after TCRdb re-called the multiplex PCR reads with MiXCR. This table holds around 420,000 distinct CDR3 sequences, 15% found once. Noted time point: newly diagnosed GD, antithyroid drugs for less than 3 months. PBMC-derived RNA was used for the TCR library. There are many counts of this clonotype. V was pared by 11 bases and J by 4 bases, with 18 bases of the junction left unmatched. The CDR3 runs 16 residues. Another study also made use of these data, one on T cells in Graves' hyperthyroidism and ophthalmopathy. That source adds: Blood also contained most expanded thyroid clonotypes above 0.001.

Sequences were derived from peripheral blood mononuclear cells (PBMCs), sampled at new diagnosis, from a patient treated with antithyroid drugs. This TCR was sampled from a middle-aged woman with Graves disease. This sequence joins TRBV12-3 or TRBV12-4 and TRBJ2-3; 7 bases map to TRBD2. In DNA form, the CDR3 reads TGTGCCTCAAGGGTCGTGGGGGGGGAGGGATCAGATACGCAGTATTTT. This gives the protein CASRVVGGEGSDTQYF.